These T cell receptor beta chains were read from a single sample in a study of post-analysis software for immune sequencing data. MiXCR, run by TCRdb on the PCR reads, gives a single entry per CDR3 protein. The table lists approximately 460,000 distinct CDR3 sequences, around 40% of them singletons, with about an eighth in the top ten. Sequenced input: blood. Receptor source: a girl aged 10 to 17 with multiple sclerosis. CDR3s include the opening cysteine and the closing phenylalanine or tryptophan. A D gene is named only where the DNA matches it firmly. Size is omitted from some rows. Given values are once, few, many or a class for expanded clones.

>TRBD2|16|-|TRBJ2-3|TRBV28
TGTGCCACGTGGCCAGCGGGAGGGAGGGGCACAGATACGCAGTATTTT
CATWPAGGRGTDTQYF
>TRBD1|15|-|TRBJ2-1|TRBV25-1
TGTGCCAGCAGTGAACTAGACAGGGCTGTTAATGAGCAGTTCTTC
CASSELDRAVNEQFF
>-|15|-|TRBJ1-4|TRBV15
TGTGCCACCAGCTCCACGTGGAAAACTAATGAAAAACTGTTTTTT
CATSSTWKTNEKLFF
>TRBD1|13|-|TRBJ1-2|TRBV29-1
TGCAGCGGTGCACAGGGGTTTGGCTATGGCTACACCTTC
CSGAQGFGYGYTF
>-|14|once|TRBJ1-6|TRBV12-3/TRBV12-4
TGTGCCAGCAGTTTGGGGGAGATTGGCTCACCCCTCCACTTT
CASSLGEIGSPLHF
>-|14|few|TRBJ2-7|TRBV28
TGTGCCAGCAGTTCTACACACAGGGCCTACGAGCAGTACTTC
CASSSTHRAYEQYF
>-|14|-|TRBJ1-5|TRBV28
TGTGCCAGCAGTTTAAGTAACCTCAATCAGCCCCAGCATTTT
CASSLSNLNQPQHF
>-|13|-|TRBJ2-5|TRBV29-1
TGCAGCGTTGATGAGGGGTCCCATCAGACCCAGTACTTC
CSVDEGSHQTQYF
>TRBD1|16|few|TRBJ2-3|TRBV11-2
TGTGCCAGCAGCTGGACAGGGGGCTCTGAGGTCGATACGCAGTATTTT
CASSWTGGSEVDTQYF
>-|11|once|TRBJ2-5|TRBV27
TGTGCCAGCCGTCGGGGGAGGACCCAGTACTTC
CASRRGRTQYF
>-|14|-|TRBJ2-1|TRBV20-1
TGCAGTGCTAGGGCCGGGACAAACTACAATGAGCAGTTCTTC
CSARAGTNYNEQFF